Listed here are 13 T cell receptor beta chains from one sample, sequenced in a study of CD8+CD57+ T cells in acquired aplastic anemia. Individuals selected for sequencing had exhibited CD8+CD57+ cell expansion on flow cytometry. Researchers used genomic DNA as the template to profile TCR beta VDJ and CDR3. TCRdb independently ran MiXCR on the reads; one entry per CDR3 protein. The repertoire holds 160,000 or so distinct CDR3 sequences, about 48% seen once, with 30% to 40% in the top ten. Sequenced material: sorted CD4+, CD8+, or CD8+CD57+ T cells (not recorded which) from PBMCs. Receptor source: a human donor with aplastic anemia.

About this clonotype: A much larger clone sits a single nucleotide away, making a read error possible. The chain's CDR3 is CASSSKRERSTDTQHF. CDR3 sequence (DNA): TGCGCCAGCAGCTCAAAGCGGGAGCGAAGCACAGATACGCAGCATTTT. The chain joins TRBV5-1 to TRBJ2-3; D call uncertain. The J call may be in error: the DNA end matches TRBJ1-5 better. The CDR3 has 16 amino acids. Germline-derived CDR1 and CDR2 are SGHRS and YFSETQ.

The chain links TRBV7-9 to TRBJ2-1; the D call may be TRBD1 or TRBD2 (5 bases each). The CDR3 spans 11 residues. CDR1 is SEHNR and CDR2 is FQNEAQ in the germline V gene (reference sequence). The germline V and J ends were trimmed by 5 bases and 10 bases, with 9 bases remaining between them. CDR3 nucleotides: TGTGCCAGCAGCGGCCGGGGCGAGCAGTTCTTC. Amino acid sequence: CASSGRGEQFF.

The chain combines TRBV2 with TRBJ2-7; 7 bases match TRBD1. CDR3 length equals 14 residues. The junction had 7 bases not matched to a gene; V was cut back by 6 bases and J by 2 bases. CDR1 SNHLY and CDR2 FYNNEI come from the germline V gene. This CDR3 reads CASSPKTGTYEQYF. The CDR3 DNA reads TGTGCCAGCAGCCCCAAGACAGGGACCTACGAGCAGTACTTC.

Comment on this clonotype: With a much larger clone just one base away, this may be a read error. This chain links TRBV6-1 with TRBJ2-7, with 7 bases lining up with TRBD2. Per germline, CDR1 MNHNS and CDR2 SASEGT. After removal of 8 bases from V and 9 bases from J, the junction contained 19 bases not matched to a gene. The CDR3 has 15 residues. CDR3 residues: CASSIDGGSGQGQYF. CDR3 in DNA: TGTGCCAGCTCTATTGACGGCGGGAGTGGGCAGGGGCAGTACTTC.

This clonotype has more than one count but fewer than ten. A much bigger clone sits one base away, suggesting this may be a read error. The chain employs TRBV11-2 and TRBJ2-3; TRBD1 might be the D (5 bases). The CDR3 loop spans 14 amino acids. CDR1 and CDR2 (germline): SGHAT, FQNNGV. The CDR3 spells CASSLADSTGTQYF. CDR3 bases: TGTGCCAGCAGCCTTGCAGATAGCACAGGTACGCAGTATTTT.

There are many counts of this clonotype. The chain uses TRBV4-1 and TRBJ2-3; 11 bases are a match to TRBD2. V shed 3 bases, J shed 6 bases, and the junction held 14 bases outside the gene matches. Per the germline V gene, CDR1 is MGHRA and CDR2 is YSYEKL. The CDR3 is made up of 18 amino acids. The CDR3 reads CASSHSTGLAAQGDTQYF. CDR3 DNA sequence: TGCGCCAGCAGCCACTCAACGGGACTAGCGGCCCAAGGGGATACGCAGTATTTT.

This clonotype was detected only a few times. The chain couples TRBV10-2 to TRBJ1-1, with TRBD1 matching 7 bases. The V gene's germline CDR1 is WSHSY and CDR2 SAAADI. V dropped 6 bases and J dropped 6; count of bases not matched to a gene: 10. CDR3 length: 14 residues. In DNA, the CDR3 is TGCGCCAGCAGCCCAAGGACAGGCCGACCTGAAGCTTTCTTT. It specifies CASSPRTGRPEAFF.

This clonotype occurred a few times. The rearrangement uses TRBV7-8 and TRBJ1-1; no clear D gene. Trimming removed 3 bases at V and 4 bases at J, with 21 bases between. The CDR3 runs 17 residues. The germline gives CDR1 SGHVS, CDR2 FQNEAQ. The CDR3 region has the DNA TGTGCCAGCAGCTTTGGACGGAGGGAGGGAATTGGCACTGAAGCTTTCTTT. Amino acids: CASSFGRREGIGTEAFF.

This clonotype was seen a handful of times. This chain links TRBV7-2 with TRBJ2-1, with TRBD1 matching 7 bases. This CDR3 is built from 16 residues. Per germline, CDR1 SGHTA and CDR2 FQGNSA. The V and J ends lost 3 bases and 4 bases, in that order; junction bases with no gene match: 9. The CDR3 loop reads CASSFAPGQRYNEQFF. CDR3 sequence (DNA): TGTGCCAGCAGCTTCGCCCCGGGACAGCGATACAATGAGCAGTTCTTC.

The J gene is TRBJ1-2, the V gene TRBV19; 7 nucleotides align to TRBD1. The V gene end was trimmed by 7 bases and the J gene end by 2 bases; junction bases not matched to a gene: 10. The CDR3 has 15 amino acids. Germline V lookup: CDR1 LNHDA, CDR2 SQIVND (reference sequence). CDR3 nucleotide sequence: TGTGCCAGTATTAAAGGACAGGCCGGGAACTATGGCTACACCTTC. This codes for CASIKGQAGNYGYTF. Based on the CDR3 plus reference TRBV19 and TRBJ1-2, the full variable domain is DGGITQSPKYLFRKEGQNVTLSCEQNLNHDAMYWYRQDPGQGLRLIYYSQIVNDFQKGDIAEGYSVSREKKESFPLTVTSAQKNPTAFYLCASIKGQAGNYGYTFGSGTRLTVV.

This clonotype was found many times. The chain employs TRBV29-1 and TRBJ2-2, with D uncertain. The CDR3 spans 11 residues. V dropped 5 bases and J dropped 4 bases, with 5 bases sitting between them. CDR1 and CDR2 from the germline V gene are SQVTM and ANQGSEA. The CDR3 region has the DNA TGCAGCGTTAGGTCCACCGGGGAGCTGTTTTTT. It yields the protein CSVRSTGELFF.

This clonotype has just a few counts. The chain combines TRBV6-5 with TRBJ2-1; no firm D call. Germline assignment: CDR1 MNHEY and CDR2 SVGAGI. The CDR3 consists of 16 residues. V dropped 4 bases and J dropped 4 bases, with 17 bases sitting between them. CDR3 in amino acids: CASSFERTGLYNEQFF. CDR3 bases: TGTGCCAGCAGTTTCGAGAGGACGGGTTTATACAATGAGCAGTTCTTC.

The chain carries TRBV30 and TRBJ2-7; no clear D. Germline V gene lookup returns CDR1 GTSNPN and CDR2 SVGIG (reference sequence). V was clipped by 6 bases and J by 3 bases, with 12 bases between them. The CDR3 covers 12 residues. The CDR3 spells CACFDNYYEQYF. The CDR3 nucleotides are TGTGCCTGCTTTGACAACTACTACGAGCAGTACTTC.